These 23 T cell receptor beta chains originate from one sample sequenced in a study of blood T cell repertoires in COVID-19. Sequencing used immunoSEQ multiplex PCR; TCRdb keeps in-frame clones, though not all of them. The sample carries more than 90,000 clones, 82% recorded once. Specimen: peripheral blood. Receptor source: a man between 65 and 79 years old with acute or convalescent COVID-19.

This chain links TRBV19 with TRBJ2-2, with 12 bases lining up with TRBD2. The junction had 10 bases not matched to a gene; V was cut back by 5 bases and J by 3 bases. The germline V gene has CDR1 LNHDA and CDR2 SQIVND (reference sequence). CDR3 size: 18 residues. In nucleotides, the CDR3 is TGTGCCAGTAGTTCTCCCCGACTAGCGGGAGTTTACACCGGGGAGCTGTTTTTT. It translates to CASSSPRLAGVYTGELFF.

The chain links TRBV5-1 to TRBJ2-7; TRBD2 agrees at 8 bases. Losses at the gene ends were 4 bases for V and 0 bases for J; bases not matched to a gene: 9. Germline lookup yields CDR1 SGHRS and CDR2 YFSETQ. The CDR3 has 16 residues. The chain's CDR3 is CASSPSGGKSSYEQYF. As DNA, the CDR3 is TGCGCCAGCAGCCCCAGCGGGGGCAAAAGCTCCTACGAGCAGTACTTC. Variable domain in full (rest from reference TRBV5-1 and TRBJ2-7): KAGVTQTPRYLIKTRGQQVTLSCSPISGHRSVSWYQQTPGQGLQFLFEYFSETQRNKGNFPGRFSGRQFSNSRSEMNVSTLELGDSALYLCASSPSGGKSSYEQYFGPGTRLTVT.

This clone has just one count. The V gene is TRBV9, the J gene TRBJ1-3; TRBD1 matches 9 bases. Losses at the gene ends were 3 bases for V and 4 bases for J; bases not matched to a gene: 5. Germline V lookup: CDR1 SGDLS, CDR2 YYNGEE. The CDR3 runs to 15 residues. The CDR3 reads CASSGGQGRGNTIYF. The CDR3 DNA follows: TGTGCCAGCAGCGGGGGACAGGGCCGAGGAAACACCATATATTTT.

The rearrangement joins TRBV5-1 to TRBJ2-3; D gene uncertain. Germline V CDR1 and CDR2: SGHRS, YFSETQ. This CDR3 contains 13 residues. V lost 4 bases, J lost 4 bases, and 10 bases lay in between. CDR3 nucleotides: TGCGCCAGCAGCCGCCCCCGGGCAGATACGCAGTATTTT. The encoded protein is CASSRPRADTQYF.

The rearrangement links TRBV6-1 to TRBJ1-5; a possible D gene is TRBD1 (5 bases). The CDR3 runs 14 residues. V lost 6 bases to trimming and J lost 7 bases, with 16 bases between them. Germline lookup yields CDR1 MNHNS and CDR2 SASEGT. CDR3 residues: CASRSTVKGQPQHF. CDR3 bases: TGTGCCAGCAGGTCGACAGTTAAGGGCCAGCCCCAGCATTTT.

The J gene is TRBJ2-3, the V gene TRBV11-2, with a tentative D call TRBD1 (6 bases). Germline V CDR1 and CDR2: SGHAT, FQNNGV. Trimming cost V 7 bases and J 1 base, with 15 bases left between them. The CDR3 loop spans 15 amino acids. The CDR3 region is CASTAQGFGTDTQYF. The CDR3 coding sequence is TGTGCCAGCACCGCTCAGGGGTTCGGCACAGATACGCAGTATTTT.

The CDR3: CASSPPMTYEQYF. The CDR3 DNA is TGTGCCAGCTCACCCCCTATGACCTACGAGCAGTACTTC. The genes are TRBV18 and TRBJ2-7; no reliable D call. CDR3 length equals 13 residues. V was trimmed by 3 bases and J by 2 bases, leaving 8 bases between them. Germline CDR1 and CDR2: KGHSH and LQKENI.

V gene TRBV6-6 combines with J gene TRBJ2-1; the D gene is possibly TRBD1 (5 bases). CDR1 and CDR2 from the germline V gene are MNHNY and SVGAGI (reference sequence). CDR3 length: 14 amino acids. The ends were cut back, 6 bases at V and 9 bases at J, with 18 bases in the middle. CDR3: CASSPAASRGEQFF. In DNA, the CDR3 is TGTGCCAGCAGCCCCGCGGCATCTAGGGGTGAGCAGTTCTTC.

The rearrangement links TRBV5-1 to TRBJ2-2; 11 nucleotides line up with TRBD1. The length of the CDR3 is 15 residues. Germline CDR1 SGHRS, CDR2 YFSETQ. The V and J ends lost 4 bases and 7 bases, in that order; junction bases with no gene match: 6. In DNA, the CDR3 is TGCGCCAGCAGCCTGCGGACAGGGGGCGGCGGGGAGCTGTTTTTT. The encoded protein is CASSLRTGGGGELFF.

The gene calls are TRBV7-6 and TRBJ1-1; TRBD1 aligns across 9 bases. Germline V gene sequence: CDR1 SGHVS, CDR2 FNYEAQ. J gave up 1 base and V 2 bases, and 2 bases lay outside the gene matches. This CDR3 contains 15 residues. The CDR3 DNA is TGTGCCAGCAGCTTAAGACAGGGGGGGAACACTGAAGCTTTCTTT. Protein: CASSLRQGGNTEAFF.

The chain has TRBV3-1 (or the pseudogene TRBV3-2) and TRBJ2-1; TRBD2 agrees at 8 bases. This CDR3 has 14 residues. V was clipped by 3 bases and J by 7 bases; unmatched bases: 5. Per germline, CDR1 LGHDT and CDR2 YNNKEL (reference sequence). CDR3 nucleotide sequence: TGTGCCAGCAGCCATCTGGGACTAGTAAATGAGCAGTTCTTC. This gives the protein CASSHLGLVNEQFF.

This chain uses TRBV12-3 or TRBV12-4 with TRBJ1-1, with D unclear. The CDR3 length is 11 residues. V dropped 6 bases and J dropped 7 bases, with 9 bases sitting between them. CDR3: CASRDFGEAFF. In nucleotides, the CDR3 is TGTGCCAGCAGGGACTTTGGTGAAGCTTTCTTT.

The gene calls are TRBV5-6 and TRBJ1-1, with D maybe TRBD1 (6 bases). V was shortened by 2 bases and J by 4 bases, with 12 bases between the two germline ends. CDR3 length: 14 residues. Germline loops: CDR1 SGHDT, CDR2 YYEEEE. The CDR3 reads CASSFRFRGTEAFF. CDR3 DNA: TGTGCCAGCAGCTTTCGTTTCAGGGGCACTGAAGCTTTCTTT.

This sequence joins TRBV5-1 and TRBJ2-3; D remains unclear. CDR1 and CDR2 from the germline V gene are SGHRS and YFSETQ. The CDR3 is 14 amino acids. Trimming cost V 0 bases and J 2 bases, with 7 bases left between them. In nucleotides, the CDR3 is TGCGCCAGCAGCTTGGACAAGATCACAGATACGCAGTATTTT. Residues: CASSLDKITDTQYF.

The chain recombines TRBV13 with TRBJ2-2; a weak D match, TRBD1 (6 bases). V was shortened by 6 bases and J by 3 bases, with 14 bases between the two germline ends. The CDR3 loop spans 15 amino acids. Germline CDR1 is PRHDT and CDR2 is FYEKMQ (reference sequence). The CDR3: CASRQQGWDTGELFF. Written as DNA, the CDR3 is TGTGCCAGCAGGCAACAGGGATGGGACACCGGGGAGCTGTTTTTT.

The chain combines TRBV9 with TRBJ1-1, with D maybe TRBD1 (6 bases). V was trimmed by 4 bases and J by 0 bases, leaving 16 bases between them. The CDR3 totals 16 residues. Germline V gene sequence: CDR1 SGDLS, CDR2 YYNGEE. For the CDR3, the DNA is TGTGCCAGCAGCCCAACCCAGGGGCCCATGAACACTGAAGCTTTCTTT. Protein product: CASSPTQGPMNTEAFF.

The chain joins TRBV19 to TRBJ2-3; 9 bases agree with TRBD2. Germline V gene data show CDR1 as LNHDA and CDR2 as SQIVND (reference sequence). The CDR3 has 16 residues. The ends lost 3 bases at V and 3 bases at J; junction bases unmatched: 7. CDR3 nucleotide sequence: TGTGCCAGTAGTATGGGCAGCGGGAGGAGGACAGATACGCAGTATTTT. This sequence encodes CASSMGSGRRTDTQYF.

The chain carries TRBV18 and TRBJ1-3; tentative D call: TRBD1 (6 bases). The V gene's germline CDR1 is KGHSH and CDR2 LQKENI. The CDR3 length is 15 residues. Between the trimmed V and J ends, which lost 3 bases and 4 bases, there was a span of 13 bases. CDR3 region: CASSPGGRSGNTIYF. The CDR3 DNA reads TGTGCCAGCTCACCGGGGGGGCGATCAGGAAACACCATATATTTT.

This clone was counted once. Distinct nucleotide sequences in the sample also encode this CDR3. This chain joins TRBV5-1 and TRBJ1-2; D remains unclear. The CDR3 runs 14 residues. Trimming cost V 0 bases and J 2 bases, with 8 bases left between them. Germline V gene data show CDR1 as SGHRS and CDR2 as YFSETQ. CDR3 loop: CASSLGTGNYGYTF. As DNA, the CDR3 is TGCGCCAGCAGCTTGGGGACGGGGAACTATGGCTACACCTTC.

The gene calls are TRBV28 and TRBJ2-2, with 10 bases fitting TRBD2. The CDR3 loop spans 16 amino acids. Unmatched junction bases numbered 8, after V lost 5 bases and J lost 5 bases. From germline, CDR1 is MDHEN and CDR2 SYDVKM. CDR3 in DNA: TGTGCCAGCAGTCCAGCGGGAGGGCCAAAGACCGGGGAGCTGTTTTTT. The encoded protein is CASSPAGGPKTGELFF.

This sequence joins TRBV5-1 and TRBJ2-7; 9 bases map to TRBD1. Losses at the gene ends were 4 bases for V and 4 bases for J; bases not matched to a gene: 12. The CDR3 covers 16 residues. Germline-derived CDR1 and CDR2 are SGHRS and YFSETQ. The CDR3 DNA reads as TGCGCCAGCAGCGCATATGAACAGGGGGCTCAATACGAGCAGTACTTC. It yields the protein CASSAYEQGAQYEQYF.

CDR3 sequence reads: CASSYSLLGQGYGYTF. CDR3 DNA: TGTGCCAGCAGTTACTCTTTATTGGGACAGGGATATGGCTACACCTTC. This chain connects TRBV6-5 to TRBJ1-2; TRBD1 agrees at 9 bases. CDR3 length: 16 amino acids. Germline V CDR1 and CDR2: MNHEY, SVGAGI. V lost 0 bases, J lost 5 bases, and 7 bases stayed unmatched.

The chain is built from TRBV5-1 and TRBJ1-1; a possible D gene is TRBD1 (5 bases). V shed 1 base and J shed 5 bases, with 15 bases lying between them. Germline-derived CDR1 and CDR2 are SGHRS and YFSETQ. The CDR3 has 15 amino acids. The CDR3, as DNA: TGCGCCAGCAGCTTGTCCCAGGGTGGTTGGACTGAAGCTTTCTTT. This translates into CASSLSQGGWTEAFF.